Listed below are T cell receptor beta chains from one sample, sequenced in a study of regulatory T cells in long-lasting Graves disease. TCRdb independently ran MiXCR on the multiplex PCR reads; one entry per CDR3 protein. The sample includes around 330,000 distinct CDR3 sequences, 18% of them seen just once. This specimen was peripheral blood mononuclear cells (PBMCs), taken at new diagnosis, from a patient treated with antithyroid drugs. The receptor source for this set is a female donor with Graves disease. Each CDR3 is given with its conserved first and last residue. D genes are given only for firm matches. Part of the rows lack a size; the others show once, few, many or a class for expanded clones.

j_gene: TRBJ2-3; v_gene: TRBV20-1; abundance: many; d_gene: TRBD2; CDR3aa: CSARVAGGDTQYF; CDR3nt: TGCAGTGCACGGGTAGCGGGAGGAGATACGCAGTATTTT
j_gene: TRBJ1-2; v_gene: TRBV5-1; abundance: NA; d_gene: TRBD1; CDR3aa: CASSWSRDRVVGYTF; CDR3nt: TGCGCCAGCAGCTGGTCCCGGGACAGGGTGGTCGGCTACACCTTC
j_gene: TRBJ2-1; v_gene: TRBV3-1; abundance: few; d_gene: NA; CDR3aa: CASSQDLVASSYNEQFF; CDR3nt: TGTGCCAGCAGCCAAGATCTAGTAGCGAGCTCCTACAATGAGCAGTTCTTC
j_gene: TRBJ1-4; v_gene: TRBV6-4; abundance: few; d_gene: TRBD1; CDR3aa: CAPLLQGAAGEKLFF; CDR3nt: TGTGCCCCACTCCTACAGGGGGCCGCGGGTGAAAAACTGTTTTTT
j_gene: TRBJ2-2; v_gene: TRBV7-2; abundance: many; d_gene: TRBD2; CDR3aa: CASSLGNLAGVAGELFF; CDR3nt: TGTGCCAGCAGCTTAGGAAACCTAGCGGGAGTGGCCGGGGAGCTGTTTTTT
j_gene: TRBJ1-1; v_gene: TRBV19; abundance: NA; d_gene: NA; CDR3aa: CASSIVERSEAFF; CDR3nt: TGTGCCAGTAGTATAGTGGAAAGGAGTGAAGCTTTCTTT
j_gene: TRBJ1-5; v_gene: TRBV7-9; abundance: few; d_gene: NA; CDR3aa: CASSSPGNNQPQHF; CDR3nt: TGTGCCAGCAGCTCTCCAGGGAACAATCAGCCCCAGCATTTT
j_gene: TRBJ1-1; v_gene: TRBV6-4; abundance: NA; d_gene: NA; CDR3aa: CASSYSTGKNTEAFF; CDR3nt: TGTGCCAGCAGTTACTCGACAGGAAAGAACACTGAAGCTTTCTTT
j_gene: TRBJ2-2; v_gene: TRBV12-3/TRBV12-4; abundance: many; d_gene: NA; CDR3aa: CASINPGLTAGELFF; CDR3nt: TGTGCCAGCATCAACCCTGGCCTTACCGCCGGGGAGCTGTTTTTT
j_gene: TRBJ1-4; v_gene: TRBV7-2; abundance: many; d_gene: NA; CDR3aa: CASSLNGRKANEKLFF; CDR3nt: TGTGCCAGCAGCTTAAATGGGAGGAAGGCTAATGAAAAACTGTTTTTT
j_gene: TRBJ2-7; v_gene: TRBV7-9; abundance: few; d_gene: NA; CDR3aa: CASSREVGGLSYEQYF; CDR3nt: TGTGCCAGCAGCCGAGAGGTCGGTGGGTTGTCCTACGAGCAGTACTTC
j_gene: TRBJ1-1; v_gene: TRBV18; abundance: many; d_gene: NA; CDR3aa: CASSPVFKGTTEAFF; CDR3nt: TGTGCCAGCTCACCTGTTTTTAAGGGGACCACTGAAGCTTTCTTT
j_gene: TRBJ2-1; v_gene: TRBV2; abundance: many; d_gene: NA; CDR3aa: CASSEESQPFF; CDR3nt: TGTGCCAGCAGTGAAGAGTCTCAACCGTTCTTC
j_gene: TRBJ2-1; v_gene: TRBV5-1; abundance: many; d_gene: NA; CDR3aa: CASSLPFVAAFSYNEQFF; CDR3nt: TGCGCCAGCAGCTTGCCGTTCGTAGCGGCTTTCTCCTACAATGAGCAGTTCTTC
j_gene: TRBJ2-1; v_gene: TRBV19; abundance: many; d_gene: TRBD2; CDR3aa: CASSSGLAGAAWEQFF; CDR3nt: TGTGCCAGTAGTTCCGGCCTAGCGGGAGCCGCATGGGAGCAGTTCTTC
j_gene: TRBJ2-3; v_gene: TRBV2; abundance: NA; d_gene: TRBD2; CDR3aa: CASNTGLAGGAQYF; CDR3nt: TGTGCCAGCAATACGGGACTAGCGGGAGGGGCGCAGTATTTT
j_gene: TRBJ2-3; v_gene: TRBV12-3/TRBV12-4; abundance: many; d_gene: TRBD1; CDR3aa: CASSLGQGVGTDTQYF; CDR3nt: TGTGCCAGCAGTTTGGGACAGGGAGTGGGTACAGATACGCAGTATTTT
j_gene: TRBJ2-3; v_gene: TRBV25-1; abundance: many; d_gene: NA; CDR3aa: CASSETPGNNGTDTQYF; CDR3nt: TGTGCCAGCAGTGAGACCCCCGGCAATAACGGAACAGATACGCAGTATTTT
j_gene: TRBJ1-2; v_gene: TRBV14; abundance: many; d_gene: NA; CDR3aa: CASSQEGGFYGYTF; CDR3nt: TGTGCCAGCAGCCAAGAAGGCGGCTTCTATGGCTACACCTTC
j_gene: TRBJ1-2; v_gene: TRBV12-3/TRBV12-4; abundance: NA; d_gene: NA; CDR3aa: CASSFGGDNYGYTF; CDR3nt: TGTGCCAGCAGTTTCGGAGGGGACAACTATGGCTACACCTTC
j_gene: TRBJ2-1; v_gene: TRBV28; abundance: many; d_gene: TRBD1; CDR3aa: CASSFRTGGWEQFF; CDR3nt: TGTGCCAGCAGTTTCCGGACAGGGGGCTGGGAGCAGTTCTTC
j_gene: TRBJ1-1; v_gene: TRBV11-3; abundance: few; d_gene: NA; CDR3aa: CASSLAGGGTEAFF; CDR3nt: TGTGCCAGCAGCTTAGCCGGCGGGGGGACTGAAGCTTTCTTT
j_gene: TRBJ2-2; v_gene: TRBV2; abundance: NA; d_gene: TRBD1; CDR3aa: CASSGTGSTGELFF; CDR3nt: TGTGCCAGCAGTGGGACAGGGAGCACCGGGGAGCTGTTTTTT
j_gene: TRBJ2-7; v_gene: TRBV4-1; abundance: many; d_gene: NA; CDR3aa: CASSQDIGTAYEQYF; CDR3nt: TGCGCCAGCAGCCAAGATATCGGTACCGCCTACGAGCAGTACTTC
j_gene: TRBJ2-1; v_gene: TRBV6-1; abundance: many; d_gene: NA; CDR3aa: CASHPPGLPGNEQFF; CDR3nt: TGTGCCTCCCACCCCCCGGGACTGCCAGGCAATGAGCAGTTCTTC
j_gene: TRBJ1-2; v_gene: TRBV12-3/TRBV12-4; abundance: many; d_gene: NA; CDR3aa: CASSPGRTYGYTF; CDR3nt: TGTGCCAGCAGCCCGGGACGGACCTATGGCTACACCTTC
j_gene: TRBJ2-7; v_gene: TRBV6-2/TRBV6-3; abundance: many; d_gene: TRBD2; CDR3aa: CASSYPRGLGDSRQYF; CDR3nt: TGTGCCAGCAGTTACCCCCGCGGACTAGGGGATAGTCGGCAGTACTTC
j_gene: TRBJ1-1; v_gene: TRBV30; abundance: NA; d_gene: NA; CDR3aa: CAWSVGGRGGEAFF; CDR3nt: TGTGCCTGGAGTGTGGGGGGGCGGGGTGGTGAAGCTTTCTTT
j_gene: TRBJ1-1; v_gene: TRBV20-1; abundance: many; d_gene: NA; CDR3aa: CSAREGGGNTEAFF; CDR3nt: TGCAGTGCTAGAGAAGGAGGAGGGAACACTGAAGCTTTCTTT
j_gene: TRBJ2-3; v_gene: TRBV3-1; abundance: many; d_gene: NA; CDR3aa: CASSQRGLSDTQYF; CDR3nt: TGTGCCAGCAGCCAACGCGGACTCTCAGATACGCAGTATTTT
j_gene: TRBJ2-4; v_gene: TRBV19; abundance: few; d_gene: TRBD2; CDR3aa: CASRGRGEGVKNIQYF; CDR3nt: TGTGCCAGTAGGGGCAGAGGGGAGGGCGTCAAAAACATTCAGTACTTC
j_gene: TRBJ2-5; v_gene: TRBV19; abundance: few; d_gene: NA; CDR3aa: CASSMKETQYF; CDR3nt: TGTGCCAGTAGTATGAAAGAGACCCAGTACTTC
j_gene: TRBJ2-1; v_gene: TRBV12-3/TRBV12-4; abundance: many; d_gene: NA; CDR3aa: CASSLGREQFF; CDR3nt: TGTGCCAGCAGTTTAGGCAGGGAGCAGTTCTTC
j_gene: TRBJ2-1; v_gene: TRBV11-1; abundance: many; d_gene: NA; CDR3aa: CASSFPRYNEQFF; CDR3nt: TGTGCCAGCAGCTTTCCTAGGTACAATGAGCAGTTCTTC
j_gene: TRBJ2-1; v_gene: TRBV5-1; abundance: few; d_gene: NA; CDR3aa: CASSASRGNYNEQFF; CDR3nt: TGCGCCAGCAGCGCCTCCCGAGGAAACTACAATGAGCAGTTCTTC
j_gene: TRBJ1-1; v_gene: TRBV29-1; abundance: many; d_gene: NA; CDR3aa: CSVAQDTEAFF; CDR3nt: TGCAGCGTTGCACAGGACACTGAAGCTTTCTTT
j_gene: TRBJ1-5; v_gene: TRBV6-1; abundance: many; d_gene: TRBD1; CDR3aa: CASSQRGQDRRPQHF; CDR3nt: TGTGCCAGCAGTCAAAGGGGACAGGATCGGCGGCCCCAGCATTTT
j_gene: TRBJ2-1; v_gene: TRBV2; abundance: NA; d_gene: NA; CDR3aa: CASNPVPYNEQFF; CDR3nt: TGTGCCAGCAACCCGGTGCCCTACAATGAGCAGTTCTTC
j_gene: TRBJ1-1; v_gene: TRBV12-3/TRBV12-4; abundance: many; d_gene: NA; CDR3aa: CASSSDTLNTEAFF; CDR3nt: TGTGCCAGCAGTTCCGACACGTTGAACACTGAAGCTTTCTTT
j_gene: TRBJ1-5; v_gene: TRBV6-1; abundance: many; d_gene: NA; CDR3aa: CASRRSGADQPQHF; CDR3nt: TGTGCCAGCAGGAGGAGTGGGGCGGACCAGCCCCAGCATTTT
j_gene: TRBJ2-1; v_gene: TRBV20-1; abundance: NA; d_gene: NA; CDR3aa: CSADTRGEQFF; CDR3nt: TGCAGTGCCGATACTAGAGGGGAGCAGTTCTTC
j_gene: TRBJ2-2; v_gene: TRBV25-1; abundance: many; d_gene: NA; CDR3aa: CASSGNTGNTGELFF; CDR3nt: TGTGCCAGCAGCGGAAACACAGGAAACACCGGGGAGCTGTTTTTT
j_gene: TRBJ2-2; v_gene: TRBV13; abundance: NA; d_gene: NA; CDR3aa: CASSLKPGELFF; CDR3nt: TGTGCCAGCAGCCTAAAACCCGGGGAGCTGTTTTTT
j_gene: TRBJ1-1; v_gene: TRBV11-2; abundance: NA; d_gene: TRBD1; CDR3aa: CASSSDRAQTEAFF; CDR3nt: TGTGCCAGCAGCTCGGACAGGGCCCAGACTGAAGCTTTCTTT
j_gene: TRBJ1-4; v_gene: TRBV20-1; abundance: NA; d_gene: TRBD1; CDR3aa: CSAHQGASGEKLFF; CDR3nt: TGCAGTGCTCATCAGGGGGCAAGTGGGGAAAAACTGTTTTTT
j_gene: TRBJ2-1; v_gene: TRBV29-1; abundance: few; d_gene: NA; CDR3aa: CSVFWGNEQFF; CDR3nt: TGCAGCGTTTTTTGGGGGAATGAGCAGTTCTTC
j_gene: TRBJ2-2; v_gene: TRBV27; abundance: many; d_gene: TRBD1; CDR3aa: CASSPDRGIGELFF; CDR3nt: TGTGCCAGCAGCCCGGACAGGGGGATCGGGGAGCTGTTTTTT
j_gene: TRBJ2-2; v_gene: TRBV27; abundance: many; d_gene: NA; CDR3aa: CASSDTGTTNTGELFF; CDR3nt: TGTGCCAGCAGTGATACCGGGACAACGAACACCGGGGAGCTGTTTTTT
j_gene: TRBJ2-7; v_gene: TRBV4-1; abundance: few; d_gene: NA; CDR3aa: CASSQVVRGAYEQYF; CDR3nt: TGCGCCAGCAGCCAAGTGGTAAGGGGGGCCTACGAGCAGTACTTC
j_gene: TRBJ1-5; v_gene: TRBV19; abundance: NA; d_gene: NA; CDR3aa: CASSIARGQPQHF; CDR3nt: TGTGCCAGTAGTATTGCAAGGGGTCAGCCCCAGCATTTT
j_gene: TRBJ2-5; v_gene: TRBV6-1; abundance: NA; d_gene: TRBD2; CDR3aa: CASGPGTSGLMGYNEQYF; CDR3nt: TGTGCCAGCGGACCCGGGACTAGCGGGTTAATGGGGTATAATGAGCAGTACTTC